The 30 T cell receptor beta chains given below trace back to one sample, sequenced in a study of human T cells and chemical hapten exposure. Time point described: pre-sensitization, week 0. The treatment was: therapeutic diphenylcyclopropenone sensitization with weekly scalp DPC. TCRdb fed the RACE reads into MiXCR, producing one record per CDR3 protein. The sample holds around 350,000 distinct CDR3 sequences, roughly 6% seen once. This specimen was whole blood, taken in connection with sensitization to the hapten diphenylcyclopropenone (DPC). These TCRs come from a woman aged 18 to 35 with alopecia areata. Some clones in this sample may be carry-over from other donors' samples.

This clonotype occurred a few times. The chain recombines TRBV28 with TRBJ1-6; 7 bases line up with TRBD1. Trimming took 6 bases from V and 7 from J; bases not matched to a gene: 9. The germline V gene has CDR1 MDHEN and CDR2 SYDVKM. The CDR3 loop spans 15 amino acids. The CDR3 is CASSRPDRLNSPLHF. The DNA of the CDR3 is TGTGCCAGCAGCCGGCCGGACAGGTTAAATTCACCCCTCCACTTT.

This clonotype came up a few times. The chain combines TRBV12-3 or TRBV12-4 with TRBJ1-2, with D tentatively TRBD1 (5 bases). The CDR3 spans 15 residues. V was cut by 2 bases and J by 1 base, with 11 bases left in between. CDR3 protein: CASSLSPRDNYGYTF. CDR3 DNA sequence: TGTGCCAGCAGTTTATCGCCCAGGGATAACTATGGCTACACCTTC.

This clonotype has just a few counts. This chain links TRBV28 with TRBJ1-5, with 7 bases matching TRBD1. V trimming: 3 bases; J trimming: 3 bases; junction bases outside the gene matches: 5. The CDR3 is 15 residues long. CDR1 and CDR2 (germline): MDHEN, SYDVKM. The CDR3 bases are TGTGCCAGCAGTTTGCCGGGACAGTACAATCAGCCCCAGCATTTT. As protein: CASSLPGQYNQPQHF.

This clonotype was seen a handful of times. This sequence joins TRBV28 and TRBJ1-5, with a tentative D call TRBD1 (5 bases). The V end was cut by 3 bases, the J end by 5 bases, with 23 bases between. The CDR3 consists of 18 residues. Germline-derived CDR1 and CDR2 are MDHEN and SYDVKM. CDR3 sequence reads: CASSFPREVRDLDQPQHF. In DNA form, the CDR3 reads TGTGCCAGCAGTTTCCCTAGGGAAGTGAGGGACCTCGATCAGCCCCAGCATTTT.

V is TRBV6-5 and J is TRBJ1-1; a weak D match, TRBD1 (6 bases). CDR1 MNHEY and CDR2 SVGAGI come from the germline V gene. V lost 2 bases, J lost 9 bases, and 16 bases lay in between. CDR3 size: 14 residues. The CDR3 reads CASSYEGGRAQAFF. CDR3 DNA: TGTGCCAGCAGTTACGAGGGGGGCAGGGCGCAAGCTTTCTTT.

This clonotype was seen a few times. The chain is built from TRBV7-2 and TRBJ1-1, with 8 bases aligning to TRBD1. The CDR3 is 16 amino acids. Germline-derived CDR1 and CDR2 are SGHTA and FQGNSA. J was trimmed by 0 bases and V by 3 bases; bases with no gene match: 6. The CDR3 DNA follows: TGTGCCAGCAGCTTCGGACAGGGCGCTATGAACACTGAAGCTTTCTTT. Amino acid sequence: CASSFGQGAMNTEAFF.

The chain recombines TRBV28 with TRBJ2-7, with TRBD1 identical over 8 bases. Germline V gene lookup returns CDR1 MDHEN and CDR2 SYDVKM. CDR3 length: 15 amino acids. J lost 4 bases, V lost 4 bases, and 9 bases had no gene match. In DNA, the CDR3 is TGTGCCAGCAGTTCCGCAGGGGGCAACGCGTACGAGCAGTACTTC. This sequence encodes CASSSAGGNAYEQYF.

This clonotype has only a few counts. The chain employs TRBV12-3 or TRBV12-4 and TRBJ1-2, with 7 positions matching TRBD1. The V segment lost 6 bases and the J segment 0 bases; nucleotides outside the gene matches: 4. CDR3 length: 14 residues. CDR3 region: CASRRTGANYGYTF. The CDR3 region has the DNA TGTGCCAGCAGACGGACAGGAGCTAACTATGGCTACACCTTC.

The chain has TRBV20-1 and TRBJ1-1, with a weak D call TRBD1 (6 bases). Germline values: CDR1 DFQATT, CDR2 SNEGSKA (reference sequence). The CDR3 is 15 amino acids. With 0 bases removed from V and 4 bases from J, the gap between germline ends came to 15 bases. The chain's CDR3 is CSARDPSGVGTEAFF. The CDR3 DNA follows: TGCAGTGCTAGAGATCCTTCAGGGGTGGGCACTGAAGCTTTCTTT.

At least ten counts were recorded for this clonotype. In nucleotides, the CDR3 is TGTGCCAGCAGTAGGACTCAAGGAGGTAGCAATCAGCCCCAGCATTTT. Encoded protein: CASSRTQGGSNQPQHF. The chain joins TRBV12-3 or TRBV12-4 to TRBJ1-5, with D unclear. V was cut by 5 bases and J by 0 bases, with 14 bases left in between. CDR3 length: 16 amino acids.

The gene calls are TRBV6-2 or TRBV6-3 and TRBJ2-7; 7 positions match TRBD1. V was clipped by 6 bases and J by 0 bases; unmatched bases: 8. CDR1 and CDR2 from the germline V gene are MNHEY and SVGEGT. This CDR3 comprises 15 residues. This CDR3 is CASSPETGNSYEQYF. The CDR3 nucleotides read TGTGCCAGCAGCCCAGAGACAGGGAACTCCTACGAGCAGTACTTC.

The chain recombines TRBV11-2 with TRBJ1-4; perhaps TRBD1 as D (6 bases). Trimming stripped 4 bases from V and 8 bases from J, with 14 bases between. Germline CDR1 and CDR2: SGHAT and FQNNGV. The CDR3 has 14 residues. The DNA of the CDR3 is TGTGCCAGCAGCTACAGGGTCCGGGGGGAAAAACTGTTTTTT. Amino acids: CASSYRVRGEKLFF.

This clonotype was found many times. The chain couples TRBV29-1 to TRBJ1-3; D is undetermined. From germline, CDR1 is SQVTM and CDR2 ANQGSEA. The V gene lost 2 bases and the J gene lost 2 bases, with 10 bases spanning the gap. CDR3 length: 14 residues. CDR3 amino acids: CSVERRGAGNTIYF. The CDR3 bases are TGCAGCGTTGAAAGACGCGGAGCTGGAAACACCATATATTTT.

This rearrangement joins TRBV27 to TRBJ1-2, with D hard to call. Trimming removed 7 bases from V and 8 bases from J, with 20 bases in between. CDR3 size: 14 residues. Looked up from germline, CDR1 is MNHEY and CDR2 is SMNVEV (reference sequence). Here the CDR3 DNA reads TGTGCCAGCAAACTCCAAGGCCCCCCCGGCGGCTACACCTTC. Encoded protein: CASKLQGPPGGYTF.

This clonotype occurred a few times. This chain links TRBV4-3 with TRBJ2-3; possible D gene TRBD2, 6 bases. The CDR3 contains 16 residues. Trimming pared 2 bases from V and 0 bases from J, leaving 12 bases between. Germline V gene data show CDR1 as LGHNA and CDR2 as YSLEER. CDR3: CASSQLFSGSTDTQYF. The CDR3 nucleotides read TGCGCCAGCAGCCAACTTTTTAGCGGTAGCACAGATACGCAGTATTTT.

The genes are TRBV19 and TRBJ1-5; possible D gene TRBD1, 5 bases. Trimming stripped 1 base from V and 0 bases from J, with 7 bases between. This CDR3 has 15 residues. CDR1 and CDR2 (germline): LNHDA, SQIVND (reference sequence). The CDR3 coding sequence is TGTGCCAGTAGTATAGCGGGACTTAGCAATCAGCCCCAGCATTTT. The encoded protein is CASSIAGLSNQPQHF. Together with reference TRBV19 and TRBJ1-5, the CDR3 gives the full variable domain: DGGITQSPKYLFRKEGQNVTLSCEQNLNHDAMYWYRQDPGQGLRLIYYSQIVNDFQKGDIAEGYSVSREKKESFPLTVTSAQKNPTAFYLCASSIAGLSNQPQHFGDGTRLSIL.

This clonotype has a handful of counts. The V gene is TRBV7-2, the J gene TRBJ2-5; maybe TRBD2 (5 bases). Trimming stripped 2 bases from V and 9 bases from J, with 22 bases between. CDR1 SGHTA and CDR2 FQGNSA come from the germline V gene. The CDR3 has 16 amino acids. The DNA for the CDR3 is TGTGCCAGCAGCTTACGGGGTCGGACTCTCGGCGGCGCCCAGTACTTC. This encodes CASSLRGRTLGGAQYF. The variable domain in full, with the rest retrieved from reference TRBV7-2 and TRBJ2-5, is GAGVSQSPSNKVTEKGKDVELRCDPISGHTALYWYRQSLGQGLEFLIYFQGNSAPDKSGLPSDRFSAERTGGSVSTLTIQRTQQEDSAVYLCASSLRGRTLGGAQYFGPGTRLLVL.

This clonotype was seen many times. This rearrangement joins TRBV5-1 to TRBJ2-3; a weak D match, TRBD1 (6 bases). The CDR3 is 15 residues long. The V end was cut by 3 bases, the J end by 0 bases, with 11 bases between. Germline V gene data show CDR1 as SGHRS and CDR2 as YFSETQ. The CDR3 sequence: CASSYQQGSTDTQYF. The CDR3 nucleotides are TGCGCCAGCAGCTACCAACAGGGCAGCACAGATACGCAGTATTTT.

This clonotype was found a few times. The J gene is TRBJ2-1, the V gene TRBV10-3; 10 nucleotides align to TRBD2. This CDR3 has 15 residues. Trimming cost V 1 base and J 8 bases; bases outside gene matches: 5. Germline CDR1 and CDR2: ENHRY and SYGVKD. Here the CDR3 reads CAISEWSGGADEQFF. The DNA for the CDR3 is TGTGCCATCAGTGAGTGGAGCGGGGGGGCCGATGAGCAGTTCTTC.

Many counts were recorded for this clonotype. CDR3 nucleotides: TGTGCCAGCAGTTTACGGAACACCATATATTTT. Protein product: CASSLRNTIYF. The chain carries TRBV6-2 or TRBV6-3 and TRBJ1-3, with D hard to call. The V gene lost 4 bases and the J gene lost 7 bases, with 5 bases spanning the gap. Germline values: CDR1 MNHEY, CDR2 SVGEGT. CDR3 size: 11 residues.

This clonotype came up many times. The chain links TRBV24-1 to TRBJ2-3; no clear D gene. The CDR3 consists of 15 residues. V shed 4 bases and J shed 0 bases, with 10 bases lying between them. Germline-derived CDR1 and CDR2 are KGHDR and SFDVKD. CDR3 amino acids: CATSDTKQSTDTQYF. For the CDR3, the DNA is TGTGCCACCAGTGACACAAAGCAGAGCACAGATACGCAGTATTTT.

In this sample, this clonotype turned up many times. The chain couples TRBV5-6 to TRBJ1-5, with 7 bases fitting TRBD1. The V gene end was trimmed by 0 bases and the J gene end by 5 bases; junction bases not matched to a gene: 2. CDR1 and CDR2 (germline): SGHDT, YYEEEE. The CDR3 covers 14 residues. The CDR3 reads CASSLGTGHQPQHF. The CDR3 DNA follows: TGTGCCAGCAGCTTGGGGACAGGACATCAGCCCCAGCATTTT.

In this sample, this clonotype turned up many times. The chain couples TRBV7-9 to TRBJ1-4; no firm D call. Trimming cost V 5 bases and J 5 bases, with 12 bases left between them. Germline CDR1 and CDR2: SEHNR and FQNEAQ (reference sequence). The CDR3 is made up of 14 amino acids. The CDR3 loop reads CASSPVARNEKLFF. The CDR3, as DNA: TGTGCCAGCAGCCCTGTGGCCAGAAATGAAAAACTGTTTTTT.

The V gene is TRBV5-4, the J gene TRBJ2-7; 9 bases align to TRBD1. Germline values: CDR1 SGHNT, CDR2 YYREEE (reference sequence). The CDR3 is 15 amino acids. V trimming: 4 bases; J trimming: 4 bases; junction bases outside the gene matches: 9. In DNA, the CDR3 is TGTGCCAGCAGCATACAGGGGGCGGGATTATACGAGCAGTACTTC. Residues: CASSIQGAGLYEQYF. Based on the CDR3 plus reference TRBV5-4 and TRBJ2-7, the full variable domain is ETGVTQSPTHLIKTRGQQVTLRCSSQSGHNTVSWYQQALGQGPQFIFQYYREEENGRGNFPPRFSGLQFPNYSSELNVNALELDDSALYLCASSIQGAGLYEQYFGPGTRLTVT.

Comment on this clonotype: A far larger clone is just one base off, so this is likely a read error. The chain has TRBV29-1 and TRBJ1-1; D remains unclear. The CDR3 covers 11 residues. CDR1 is SQVTM and CDR2 is ANQGSEA in the germline V gene. The CDR3 sequence is CNVEGNTEAFF. CDR3 sequence (DNA): TGCAACGTTGAGGGGAACACTGAAGCTTTCTTT.

The chain employs TRBV6-5 and TRBJ2-1; weak D call: TRBD2 (7 bases). Trimming left V 9 bases short and J 0 bases short, with 18 bases between. Germline loops: CDR1 MNHEY, CDR2 SVGAGI. The CDR3 covers 16 residues. This chain's CDR3 is CASFSGGTSSYNEQFF. The CDR3 region has the DNA TGTGCCAGTTTCTCGGGGGGCACCAGCTCCTACAATGAGCAGTTCTTC.

The table lists this clonotype with a count of one. A much larger clone differs by one base, so this may be a read error. The J gene is TRBJ2-3, the V gene TRBV4-2, with a possible D match to TRBD2 (5 bases). There are 15 residues in the CDR3. V dropped 2 bases and J dropped 4 bases, with 13 bases sitting between them. Germline V gene data show CDR1 as LGHNA and CDR2 as YNFKEQ. The CDR3 DNA follows: TGTGCCAGCAGCCAACGGACTCTCCACCCAGATACGCAGTATTTT. Translated, it gives CASSQRTLHPDTQYF.

The chain employs TRBV29-1 and TRBJ1-1; D ambiguous. The CDR3 extends over 15 amino acids. V was cut by 5 bases and J by 2 bases, with 18 bases left in between. Germline loops: CDR1 SQVTM, CDR2 ANQGSEA. The DNA for the CDR3 is TGCAGCGTTCTCTTTGTGAGGGCAGGAAACACTGAAGCTTTCTTT. Translation: CSVLFVRAGNTEAFF. Together with reference TRBV29-1 and TRBJ1-1, the CDR3 gives the full variable domain: SAVISQKPSRDICQRGTSLTIQCQVDSQVTMMFWYRQQPGQSLTLIATANQGSEATYESGFVIDKFPISRPNLTFSTLTVSNMSPEDSSIYLCSVLFVRAGNTEAFFGQGTRLTVV.

This clonotype was found many times. The rearrangement links TRBV3-1 to TRBJ1-5; 11 nucleotides line up with TRBD1. The germline gives CDR1 LGHDT, CDR2 YNNKEL (reference sequence). The CDR3 runs to 14 residues. Trimming removed 4 bases from V and 7 bases from J; junction bases left unmatched: 3. In DNA, the CDR3 is TGTGCCAGCAGCCTGGGACAGGGGGTCCAGCCCCAGCATTTT. Its translation is CASSLGQGVQPQHF.

This clonotype was seen at least ten times. V gene TRBV7-2 combines with J gene TRBJ2-6, with D uncertain. Germline V gene sequence: CDR1 SGHTA, CDR2 FQGNSA. The CDR3 consists of 17 residues. Trimming stripped 5 bases from V and 3 bases from J, with 17 bases between. The CDR3 nucleotides read TGTGCCAGCAGCCCCGTAGCAACCCTTCTTGGGGCCAACGTCCTGACTTTC. It translates to CASSPVATLLGANVLTF.